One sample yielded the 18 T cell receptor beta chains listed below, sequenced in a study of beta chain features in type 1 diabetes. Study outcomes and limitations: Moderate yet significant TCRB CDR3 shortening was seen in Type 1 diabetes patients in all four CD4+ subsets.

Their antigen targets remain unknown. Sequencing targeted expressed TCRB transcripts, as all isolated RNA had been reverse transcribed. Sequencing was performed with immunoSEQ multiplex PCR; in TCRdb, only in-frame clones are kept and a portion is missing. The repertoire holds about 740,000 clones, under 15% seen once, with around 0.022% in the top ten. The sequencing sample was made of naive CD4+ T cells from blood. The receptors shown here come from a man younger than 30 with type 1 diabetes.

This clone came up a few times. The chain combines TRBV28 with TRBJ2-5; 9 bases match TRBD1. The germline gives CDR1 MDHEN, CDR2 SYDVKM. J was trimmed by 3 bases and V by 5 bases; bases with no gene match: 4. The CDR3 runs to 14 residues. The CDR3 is CASSHRQGEETQYF. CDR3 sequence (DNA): TGTGCCAGCAGTCACCGACAGGGGGAAGAGACCCAGTACTTC.

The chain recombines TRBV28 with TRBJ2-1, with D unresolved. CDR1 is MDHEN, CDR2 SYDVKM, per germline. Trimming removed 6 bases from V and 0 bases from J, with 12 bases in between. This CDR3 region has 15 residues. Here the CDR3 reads CASSPGQDSYNEQFF. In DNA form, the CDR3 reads TGTGCCAGCAGCCCCGGGCAGGACTCCTACAATGAGCAGTTCTTC. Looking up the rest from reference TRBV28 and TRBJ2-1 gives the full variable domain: DVKVTQSSRYLVKRTGEKVFLECVQDMDHENMFWYRQDPGLGLRLIYFSYDVKMKEKGDIPEGYSVSREKKERFSLILESASTNQTSMYLCASSPGQDSYNEQFFGPGTRLTVL.

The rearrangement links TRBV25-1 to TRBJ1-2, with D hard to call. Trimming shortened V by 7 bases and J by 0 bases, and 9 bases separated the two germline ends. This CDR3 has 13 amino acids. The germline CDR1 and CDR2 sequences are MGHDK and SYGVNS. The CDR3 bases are TGTGCCAGCACTCCTCGGGCTAACTATGGCTACACCTTC. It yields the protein CASTPRANYGYTF.

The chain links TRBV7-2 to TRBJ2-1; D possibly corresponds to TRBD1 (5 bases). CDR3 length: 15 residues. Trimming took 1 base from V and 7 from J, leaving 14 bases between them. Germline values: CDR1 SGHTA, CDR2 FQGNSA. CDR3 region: CASSLGPNAGNEQFF. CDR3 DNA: TGTGCCAGCAGCTTAGGACCCAACGCAGGGAATGAGCAGTTCTTC. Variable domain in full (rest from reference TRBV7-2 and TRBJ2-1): GAGVSQSPSNKVTEKGKDVELRCDPISGHTALYWYRQSLGQGLEFLIYFQGNSAPDKSGLPSDRFSAERTGGSVSTLTIQRTQQEDSAVYLCASSLGPNAGNEQFFGPGTRLTVL.

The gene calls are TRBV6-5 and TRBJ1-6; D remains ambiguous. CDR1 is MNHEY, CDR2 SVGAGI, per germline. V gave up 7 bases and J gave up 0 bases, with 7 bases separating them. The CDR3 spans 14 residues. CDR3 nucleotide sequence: TGTGCCAGCACCATTAGCTCCTATAATTCACCCCTCCACTTT. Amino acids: CASTISSYNSPLHF.

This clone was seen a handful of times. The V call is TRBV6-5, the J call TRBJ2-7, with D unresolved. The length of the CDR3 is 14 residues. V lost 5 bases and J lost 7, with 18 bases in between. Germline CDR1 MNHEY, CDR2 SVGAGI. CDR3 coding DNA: TGTGCCAGCAGTACCGGGTCGCCCGTGACTGAGCAGTACTTC. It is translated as CASSTGSPVTEQYF.

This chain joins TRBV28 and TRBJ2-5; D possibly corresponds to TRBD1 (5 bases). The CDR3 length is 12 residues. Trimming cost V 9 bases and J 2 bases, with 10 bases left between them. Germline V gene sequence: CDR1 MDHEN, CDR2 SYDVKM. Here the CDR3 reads CASCQGQETQYF. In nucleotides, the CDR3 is TGTGCCAGTTGCCAGGGACAAGAGACCCAGTACTTC.

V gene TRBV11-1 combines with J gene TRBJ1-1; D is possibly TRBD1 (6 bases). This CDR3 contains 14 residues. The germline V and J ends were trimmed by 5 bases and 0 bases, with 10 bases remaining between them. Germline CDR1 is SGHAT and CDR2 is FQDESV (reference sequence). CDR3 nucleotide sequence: TGTGCCAGCAGCCGACAGGTGTTGAACACTGAAGCTTTCTTT. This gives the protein CASSRQVLNTEAFF.

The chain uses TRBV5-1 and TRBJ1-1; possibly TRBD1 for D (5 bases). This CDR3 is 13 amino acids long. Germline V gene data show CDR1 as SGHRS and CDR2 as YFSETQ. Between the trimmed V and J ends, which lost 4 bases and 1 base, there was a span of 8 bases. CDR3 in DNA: TGCGCCAGCAGCGTACAGGAGAACACTGAAGCTTTCTTT. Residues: CASSVQENTEAFF.

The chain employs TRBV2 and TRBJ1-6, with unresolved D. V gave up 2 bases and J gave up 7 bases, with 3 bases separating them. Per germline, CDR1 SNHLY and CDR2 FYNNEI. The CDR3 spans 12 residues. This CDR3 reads CASSEINSPLHF. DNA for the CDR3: TGTGCCAGCAGTGAAATCAATTCACCCCTCCACTTT.

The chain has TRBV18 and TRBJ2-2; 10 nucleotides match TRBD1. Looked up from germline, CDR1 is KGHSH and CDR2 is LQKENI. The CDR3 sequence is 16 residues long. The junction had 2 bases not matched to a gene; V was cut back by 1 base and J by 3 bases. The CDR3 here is CASSPRTGGDTGELFF. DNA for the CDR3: TGTGCCAGCTCACCACGGACAGGGGGTGACACCGGGGAGCTGTTTTTT.

DNA of the CDR3: TGCGCCAGCAGCGACCGACAGGGCACAGATACGCAGTATTTT. Amino acids: CASSDRQGTDTQYF. The rearrangement uses TRBV5-1 and TRBJ2-3; D perhaps matches TRBD1 (6 bases). V lost 4 bases and J lost 1, with 10 bases in between. The CDR3 covers 14 residues. Germline loops: CDR1 SGHRS, CDR2 YFSETQ.

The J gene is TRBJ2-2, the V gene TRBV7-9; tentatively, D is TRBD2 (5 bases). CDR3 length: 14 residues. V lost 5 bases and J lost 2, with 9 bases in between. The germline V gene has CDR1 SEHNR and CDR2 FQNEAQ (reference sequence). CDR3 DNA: TGTGCCAGCAGCCCAGAGGGAAACACCGGGGAGCTGTTTTTT. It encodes CASSPEGNTGELFF.

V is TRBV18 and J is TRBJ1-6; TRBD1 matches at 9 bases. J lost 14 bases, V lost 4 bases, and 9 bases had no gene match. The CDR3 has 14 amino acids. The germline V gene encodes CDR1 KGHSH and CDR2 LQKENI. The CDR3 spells CASSLGDRVATLHF. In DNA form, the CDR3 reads TGTGCCAGCTCACTAGGGGACAGGGTGGCAACCCTCCACTTT.

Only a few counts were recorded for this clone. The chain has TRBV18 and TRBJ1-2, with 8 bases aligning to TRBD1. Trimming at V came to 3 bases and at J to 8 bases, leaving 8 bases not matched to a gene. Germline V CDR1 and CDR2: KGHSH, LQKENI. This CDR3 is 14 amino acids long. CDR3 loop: CASSPQLGTGGYTF. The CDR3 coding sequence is TGTGCCAGCTCACCCCAGTTGGGGACAGGAGGCTACACCTTC.

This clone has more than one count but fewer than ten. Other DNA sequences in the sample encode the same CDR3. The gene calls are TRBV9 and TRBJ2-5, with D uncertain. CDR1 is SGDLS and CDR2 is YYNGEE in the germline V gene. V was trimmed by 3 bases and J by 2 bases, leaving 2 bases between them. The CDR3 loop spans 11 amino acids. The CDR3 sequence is CASSAQETQYF. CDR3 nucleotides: TGTGCCAGCAGCGCACAAGAGACCCAGTACTTC.

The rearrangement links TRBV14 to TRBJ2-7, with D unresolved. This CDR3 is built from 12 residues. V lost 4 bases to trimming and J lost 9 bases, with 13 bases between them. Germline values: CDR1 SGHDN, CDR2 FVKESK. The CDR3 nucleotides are TGTGCCAGCAGCCTGTCGTTCGGTTGGCAGTACTTC. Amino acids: CASSLSFGWQYF.

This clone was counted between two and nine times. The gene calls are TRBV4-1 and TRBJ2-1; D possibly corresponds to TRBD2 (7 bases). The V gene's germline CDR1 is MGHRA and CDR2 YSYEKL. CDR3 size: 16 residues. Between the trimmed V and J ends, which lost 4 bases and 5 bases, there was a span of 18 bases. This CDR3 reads CASSPNEGGPNNEQFF. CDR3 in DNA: TGCGCCAGCAGCCCTAACGAGGGGGGGCCTAACAATGAGCAGTTCTTC.